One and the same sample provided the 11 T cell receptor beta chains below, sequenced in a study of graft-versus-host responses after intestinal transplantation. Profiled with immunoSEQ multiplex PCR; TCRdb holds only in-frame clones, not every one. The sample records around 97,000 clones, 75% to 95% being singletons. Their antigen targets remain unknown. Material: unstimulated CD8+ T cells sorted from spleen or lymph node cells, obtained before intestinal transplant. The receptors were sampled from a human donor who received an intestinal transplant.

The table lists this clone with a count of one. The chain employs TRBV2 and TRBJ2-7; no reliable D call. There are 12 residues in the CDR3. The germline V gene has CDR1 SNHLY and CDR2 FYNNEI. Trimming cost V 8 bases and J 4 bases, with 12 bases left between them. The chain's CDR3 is CASLAYTYEQYF. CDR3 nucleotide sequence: TGTGCCAGCTTGGCTTATACGTACGAGCAGTACTTC.

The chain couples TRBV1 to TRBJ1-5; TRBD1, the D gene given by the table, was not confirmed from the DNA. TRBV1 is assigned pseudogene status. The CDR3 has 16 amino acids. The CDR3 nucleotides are TGCACCAGCAGCCAAGGTCCCGGGACAGGGGGCCAGCCCCAGCATTTT. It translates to CTSSQGPGTGGQPQHF.

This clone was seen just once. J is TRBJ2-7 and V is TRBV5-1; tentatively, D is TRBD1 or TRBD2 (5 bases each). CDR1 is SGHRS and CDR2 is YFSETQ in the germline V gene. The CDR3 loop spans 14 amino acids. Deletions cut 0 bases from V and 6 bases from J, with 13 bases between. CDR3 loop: CASSLVGVRGEQYF. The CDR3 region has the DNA TGCGCCAGCAGCTTGGTGGGGGTTCGCGGCGAGCAGTACTTC.

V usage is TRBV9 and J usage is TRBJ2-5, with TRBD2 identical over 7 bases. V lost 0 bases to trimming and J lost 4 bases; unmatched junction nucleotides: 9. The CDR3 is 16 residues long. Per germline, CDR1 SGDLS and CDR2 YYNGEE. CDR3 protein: CASSVVGGDMGETQYF. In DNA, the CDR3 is TGTGCCAGCAGCGTAGTGGGAGGGGATATGGGAGAGACCCAGTACTTC.

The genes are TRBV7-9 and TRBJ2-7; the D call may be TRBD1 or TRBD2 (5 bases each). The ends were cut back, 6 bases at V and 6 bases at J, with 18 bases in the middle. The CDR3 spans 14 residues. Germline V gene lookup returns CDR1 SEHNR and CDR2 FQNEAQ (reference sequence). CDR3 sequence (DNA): TGTGCCAGCAGATTCCCGGGACCTGCTCGCGAGCAGTACTTC. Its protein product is CASRFPGPAREQYF.

The CDR3 nucleotides are TGTGCCAGCAGCTTAGATGCAGGGATCAATGAGCAGTTCTTC. It specifies CASSLDAGINEQFF. This chain links TRBV7-9 with TRBJ2-1; tentatively, D is TRBD1 (5 bases). The germline V gene encodes CDR1 SEHNR and CDR2 FQNEAQ (reference sequence). V was pared by 1 base and J by 6 bases, with 10 bases between. The CDR3 loop spans 14 amino acids. Drawing the rest from reference TRBV7-9 and TRBJ2-1, the complete variable domain is DTGVSQNPRHKITKRGQNVTFRCDPISEHNRLYWYRQTLGQGPEFLTYFQNEAQLEKSRLLSDRFSAERPKGSFSTLEIQRTEQGDSAMYLCASSLDAGINEQFFGPGTRLTVL.

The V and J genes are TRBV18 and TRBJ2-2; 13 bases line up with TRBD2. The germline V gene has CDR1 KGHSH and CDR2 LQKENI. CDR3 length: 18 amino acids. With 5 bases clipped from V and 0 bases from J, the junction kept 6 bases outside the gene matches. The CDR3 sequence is CASSSTSGGAPNTGELFF. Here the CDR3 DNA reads TGTGCCAGCTCATCAACTAGCGGGGGGGCCCCGAACACCGGGGAGCTGTTTTTT.

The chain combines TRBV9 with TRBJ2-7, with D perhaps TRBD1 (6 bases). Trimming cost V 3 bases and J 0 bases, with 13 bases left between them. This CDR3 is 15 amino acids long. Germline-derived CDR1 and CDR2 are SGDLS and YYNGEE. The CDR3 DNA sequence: TGTGCCAGCAGCGCTGGACAGTCGAGCTCCTACGAGCAGTACTTC. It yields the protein CASSAGQSSSYEQYF.

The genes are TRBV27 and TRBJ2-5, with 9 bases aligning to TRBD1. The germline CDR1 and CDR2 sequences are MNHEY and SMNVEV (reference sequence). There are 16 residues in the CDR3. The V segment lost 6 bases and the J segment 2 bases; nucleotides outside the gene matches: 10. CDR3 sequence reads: CASRTTGGRSQETQYF. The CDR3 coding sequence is TGTGCCAGCAGGACGACAGGGGGGCGATCGCAAGAGACCCAGTACTTC.

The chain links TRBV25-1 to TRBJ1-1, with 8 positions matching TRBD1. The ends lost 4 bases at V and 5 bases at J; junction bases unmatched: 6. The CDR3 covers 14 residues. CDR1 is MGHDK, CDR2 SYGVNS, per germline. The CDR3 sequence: CASSATGAATEAFF. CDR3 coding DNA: TGTGCCAGCAGTGCGACAGGGGCGGCGACTGAAGCTTTCTTT.

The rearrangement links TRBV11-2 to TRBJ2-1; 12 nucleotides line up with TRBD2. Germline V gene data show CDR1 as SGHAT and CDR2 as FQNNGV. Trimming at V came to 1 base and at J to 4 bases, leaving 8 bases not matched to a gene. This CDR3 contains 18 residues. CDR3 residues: CASSLGTTSGRPYNEQFF. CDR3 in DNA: TGTGCCAGCAGCTTAGGTACGACTAGCGGGAGACCGTACAATGAGCAGTTCTTC.